This T cell receptor beta chain was captured in a study of pediatric ulcerative colitis. CDR3 length: 15 residues. The V gene end was trimmed by 5 bases and the J gene end by 5 bases; junction bases not matched to a gene: 5. Germline assignment: CDR1 SGHRS and CDR2 YFSETQ. Sequencing was performed with immunoSEQ multiplex PCR; in TCRdb, only in-frame clones are kept and a portion is missing. This sample has 60,000 to 75,000 clones, with 77% found just once. Sequencing was performed on blood. The chain has TRBV5-1 and TRBJ2-2; the match to TRBD2 covers 11 bases. The sequence was collected from a boy aged 5-17 years with moderate ulcerative colitis. The CDR3 region is CASRLAGEWTGELFF. As DNA, the CDR3 is TGCGCCAGCAGACTAGCGGGAGAATGGACCGGGGAGCTGTTTTTT.